The rows below give T cell receptor beta chains drawn from one sample of a study of regulatory T cells in long-lasting Graves disease. From the multiplex PCR reads, TCRdb called clonotypes with MiXCR, one entry per CDR3 protein. The sample lists some 470,000 distinct CDR3 sequences, 20% to 25% occurring once. The sample here was peripheral blood mononuclear cells (PBMCs), taken when the disease was refractory, from a patient treated with antithyroid drugs. The receptors were gathered from a female donor with Graves disease. CDR3s include the opening cysteine and the closing phenylalanine or tryptophan. D genes are given only for firm matches. Where a row states a size, it is once, few, many or the class of an expanded clone; other rows omit it.

TRBV28	19	-	many	TRBJ2-7	CASSLMLGNREASSYEQYF	TGTGCCAGCAGTTTAATGCTGGGCAACAGGGAGGCAAGCTCCTACGAGCAGTACTTC
TRBV5-6	16	-	few	TRBJ2-7	CASSEGREGPLYEQYF	TGTGCCAGCAGCGAGGGACGGGAAGGGCCCCTCTACGAGCAGTACTTC
TRBV28	12	-	many	TRBJ1-1	CASSRTNTEAFF	TGTGCCAGCAGTAGAACGAACACTGAAGCTTTCTTT
TRBV30	13	-	-	TRBJ1-1	CAWSVEVHTEAFF	TGTGCCTGGAGTGTAGAAGTTCACACTGAAGCTTTCTTT
TRBV28	16	-	-	TRBJ1-1	CASSSGSLAMNTEAFF	TGTGCCAGCAGTTCCGGCAGCCTGGCCATGAACACTGAAGCTTTCTTT
TRBV3-1	17	TRBD2	-	TRBJ2-2	CASSHTLAGGYTGELFF	TGTGCCAGCAGCCACACCCTAGCGGGGGGGTACACCGGGGAGCTGTTTTTT
TRBV20-1	14	-	many	TRBJ2-7	CSANPRDRDYEQYF	TGCAGTGCAAACCCCCGGGACCGAGACTACGAGCAGTACTTC
TRBV3-1	15	-	-	TRBJ2-7	CASSQDPGETYEQYF	TGTGCCAGCAGCCAAGATCCAGGGGAAACCTACGAGCAGTACTTC
TRBV11-2	16	-	many	TRBJ2-5	CASSPPNAGPQETQYF	TGTGCCAGCAGCCCACCAAACGCGGGGCCTCAAGAGACCCAGTACTTC
TRBV14	18	TRBD2	-	TRBJ2-7	CASSQGIWSGRAMYEQYF	TGTGCCAGCAGCCAAGGGATTTGGAGCGGGAGGGCTATGTACGAGCAGTACTTC
TRBV29-1	12	-	-	TRBJ1-1	CSTLNRDTEAFF	TGCAGCACCCTCAACAGGGACACTGAAGCTTTCTTT
TRBV28	15	TRBD1	many	TRBJ2-7	CASSVVTGASYEQYF	TGTGCCAGCAGTGTAGTGACAGGGGCTTCCTACGAGCAGTACTTC
TRBV30	15	-	-	TRBJ2-6	CAWSEGAEGANVLTF	TGTGCCTGGAGTGAAGGAGCAGAAGGGGCCAACGTCCTGACTTTC
TRBV19	13	-	-	TRBJ2-6	CATGRSGANVLTF	TGTGCCACAGGGCGCTCTGGGGCCAACGTCCTGACTTTC
TRBV7-9	15	-	many	TRBJ1-1	CASSNHRDQGTEAFF	TGTGCCAGCAGCAACCACAGGGATCAGGGCACTGAAGCTTTCTTT
TRBV10-3	14	-	few	TRBJ1-5	CAISEAWEAQPQHF	TGTGCCATCAGTGAGGCTTGGGAGGCTCAGCCCCAGCATTTT
TRBV5-1	12	-	few	TRBJ1-2	CASSSWTDGYTF	TGCGCCAGCAGCTCCTGGACAGATGGCTACACCTTC
TRBV5-6	13	-	many	TRBJ1-2	CASSRQGFGGYTF	TGTGCCAGCTCACGGCAGGGCTTTGGTGGCTACACCTTC
TRBV15	16	-	many	TRBJ2-7	CATSSTRGANTDEQYF	TGTGCCACCAGCAGTACAAGGGGGGCAAACACGGACGAGCAGTACTTC
TRBV3-1	13	-	many	TRBJ1-1	CASSPDSNTEAFF	TGTGCCAGCAGCCCCGACAGTAACACTGAAGCTTTCTTT
TRBV19	11	-	-	TRBJ1-4	CASRQGEELFF	TGTGCCAGTAGACAGGGTGAAGAACTGTTTTTT
TRBV27	15	-	many	TRBJ1-1	CASSLQWGGYTEAFF	TGTGCCAGCAGTTTACAGTGGGGCGGATACACTGAAGCTTTCTTT
TRBV9	15	-	-	TRBJ2-7	CASSVGGDSEGEQYF	TGTGCCAGCAGCGTTGGCGGGGACAGTGAGGGCGAGCAGTACTTC
TRBV2	17	TRBD1	many	TRBJ1-5	CASSEIPGQASNQPQHF	TGTGCCAGCAGTGAAATCCCCGGACAGGCTAGCAATCAGCCCCAGCATTTT
TRBV2	18	TRBD2	-	TRBJ2-5	CASSLGTSGLGGLETQYF	TGTGCCAGCAGCTTAGGGACTAGCGGTCTGGGCGGTTTAGAGACCCAGTACTTC
TRBV12-3/TRBV12-4	14	TRBD1	many	TRBJ1-2	CASTVTTGDVGYTF	TGTGCCAGCACCGTTACGACAGGGGACGTTGGCTACACCTTC
TRBV7-9	14	-	once	TRBJ1-1	CASSPGLFNTEAFF	TGTGCCAGCAGCCCAGGGCTCTTTAACACTGAAGCTTTCTTT
TRBV20-1	14	-	many	TRBJ1-1	CSAFAALMNTEAFF	TGCAGTGCTTTCGCAGCTCTCATGAACACTGAAGCTTTCTTT
TRBV3-1	14	TRBD1	few	TRBJ1-5	CASSPDRVNQPQHF	TGTGCCAGCAGCCCTGACAGGGTCAATCAGCCCCAGCATTTT
TRBV20-1	17	-	many	TRBJ2-5	CSARDTMDWTRGETQYF	TGCAGTGCTAGAGACACGATGGACTGGACCCGGGGGGAGACCCAGTACTTC
TRBV20-1	14	-	many	TRBJ2-5	CSARGPGLQETQYF	TGCAGTGCTAGAGGTCCGGGACTCCAAGAGACCCAGTACTTC
TRBV2	12	TRBD1	many	TRBJ1-2	CASKTGDYGYTF	TGTGCCAGCAAAACAGGGGACTATGGCTACACCTTC